This TCR beta chain stems from a study of T cells in Graves' hyperthyroidism and ophthalmopathy. Graves' hyperthyroidism without ophthalmopathy progression within 18 months was termed stable. Among the patients, aged 18 to 65, hyperthyroidism was newly diagnosed and had lasted under 2 months. Between the trimmed V and J ends, which lost 2 bases and 3 bases, there was a span of 5 bases. Germline V gene sequence: CDR1 SGHTA, CDR2 FQGNSA. CDR3 length equals 12 residues. The source material, RNA transcripts, was used to amplify TCR beta CDR3 regions. In the first-round RT-PCR of the TCR CDR3, the HTBI primer set was used. TCRdb redid the calling of the multiplex PCR reads with MiXCR, one entry per CDR3 protein. The sample has 27,000 or so distinct CDR3 sequences, roughly 45% seen once. This clonotype is judged medium-sized (0.01 to 0.1%).

This TCR was recovered from a woman in her 30s with Graves' hyperthyroidism. The chain joins TRBV7-2 to TRBJ2-7; D is unresolved. Sequencing used blood. CDR3 DNA: TGTGCCAGCAGCTTACTAGTCTACGAGCAGTACTTC. Translating it yields CASSLLVYEQYF.